What follows describes a single T cell receptor (beta chain). The data stem from a study of blood T cell repertoires in COVID-19. Overall study: Nucleic acid was either cDNA or gDNA, and it came from T cells, B-cell-depleted T cells, or PBMCs.

Trimming pared 8 bases from V and 3 bases from J, leaving 16 bases between. Germline V gene lookup returns CDR1 MNHEY and CDR2 SMNVEV (reference sequence). The CDR3 runs 14 residues. In the original processing: Reference gene primers were amplified, and this amplification served to estimate nucleated cell counts. This table comes from immunoSEQ multiplex PCR, and its TCRdb copy is limited to in-frame clones, with some not included. The V and J calls and clone size are taken from that table; D and trimming were inferred from the DNA. The sample holds about 370,000 clones, roughly 90% seen once. The sequence came from a woman in her twenties or thirties with COVID-19, enrolled during active disease. The chain carries TRBV27 and TRBJ2-5, with D tentatively TRBD1 (5 bases). Sequenced input: peripheral blood. The CDR3 here is CASASHQGKETQYF. CDR3 DNA sequence: TGTGCCAGCGCCTCCCACCAGGGAAAAGAGACCCAGTACTTC.